The entry below gives a single T cell receptor (beta chain) sequence along with its context. No antigen is known for it. It has no much larger one-base neighbor in the sample; base qualities were not kept. Library construction relied on the immunoSEQ multiplex PCR assay. What TCRdb holds here is the immuneACCESS table cut down to in-frame rearrangements. Part of the clones is not present; checked against another copy, under half of the missing clones reflect an unresolved V gene, and the others are unexplained. The sample includes approximately 97,000 clones, with 95% to 97% observed a single time. Approximately 0.38% of the sample is in the top ten clones. The data were taken from a study of technical replicates of blood from a handful of donors (dated by TCRdb to the late 2010s). The CDR3 has 14 amino acids, counting the end cysteine and phenylalanine. Just the 42-base CDR3 DNA is kept, in frame starting at base 1. Relative to germline, V is missing 6 bases and J is missing 8 bases, with 12 bases of the junction outside any gene match. For CDR1 and CDR2, the germline V gene (reference sequence) lists LNHDA and SQIVND.

This TCR was recovered from a human donor in good health. Sequenced: T cells isolated from PBMCs. The chain uses TRBV19 and TRBJ1-1; 7 middle bases align to TRBD1. The nucleotides read TGTGCCAGTAGCTGGGGACAGCTTAATATAGAAGCTTTCTTT. Translated, this is CASSWGQLNIEAFF. The entire variable domain, with the stretches around the CDR3 drawn from the reference TRBV19 and TRBJ1-1 proteins, is DGGITQSPKYLFRKEGQNVTLSCEQNLNHDAMYWYRQDPGQGLRLIYYSQIVNDFQKGDIAEGYSVSREKKESFPLTVTSAQKNPTAFYLCASSWGQLNIEAFFGQGTRLTVV.